These T cell receptor beta chains were read from a single sample in a study of T cells after yellow fever vaccination. TCRdb redid the calling of the 5' RACE reads with MiXCR, one entry per CDR3 protein. Among a few hundred thousand distinct CDR3 sequences listed, roughly 3.7% were seen once. This material consisted of PBMCs, taken 15 days after the yellow fever booster vaccination. These TCRs come from a man younger than 35 who received the YFV17D yellow fever vaccine. Both conserved end residues are part of each CDR3. The order of the fields is J gene, V gene, CDR3 protein.

J: TRBJ2-2
V: TRBV25-1
CDR3: CASSPIGSGVPAGELFF

J: TRBJ2-1
V: TRBV5-4
CDR3: CASRPDPDNEQFF

J: TRBJ1-1
V: TRBV20-1
CDR3: CSPMGTANTEAFF

J: TRBJ1-1
V: TRBV7-6
CDR3: CASSYLRTEAFF

J: TRBJ2-2
V: TRBV5-1
CDR3: CASSFKNTGELFF

J: TRBJ1-2
V: TRBV7-8
CDR3: CASSLGTGLGYTF

J: TRBJ2-7
V: TRBV4-2
CDR3: CASSPSRGEAATYEQYF

J: TRBJ2-3
V: TRBV5-4
CDR3: CASSLVGHKFTDTQYF

J: TRBJ2-2
V: TRBV7-2
CDR3: CASSLGGNTGELFF

J: TRBJ2-7
V: TRBV6-2/TRBV6-3
CDR3: CASGMGYEQYF

J: TRBJ2-7
V: TRBV20-1
CDR3: CSARIGASPLREQYF

J: TRBJ2-3
V: TRBV24-1
CDR3: CATSEQGADTQYF

J: TRBJ2-4
V: TRBV19
CDR3: CASSPVLDGRLAKNIQYF

J: TRBJ2-7
V: TRBV30
CDR3: CAWSRWGSSYEQYF

J: TRBJ2-1
V: TRBV12-3/TRBV12-4
CDR3: CASSYQVSGDEQFF

J: TRBJ2-1
V: TRBV18
CDR3: CASSPPTGGSYNEQFF

J: TRBJ2-3
V: TRBV10-3
CDR3: CAISESGQGRDTQYF

J: TRBJ1-6
V: TRBV7-8
CDR3: CATSVETYNSPLHF

J: TRBJ2-1
V: TRBV5-1
CDR3: CASSPSSSGRAGQFF

J: TRBJ2-1
V: TRBV4-3
CDR3: CASSQEGGNNEQFF

J: TRBJ2-1
V: TRBV12-3/TRBV12-4
CDR3: CASIPGAGSRTYNEQFF

J: TRBJ1-3
V: TRBV28
CDR3: CASRTGHSGNTIYF

J: TRBJ1-5
V: TRBV20-1
CDR3: CSAMLGANQPQHF

J: TRBJ2-4
V: TRBV20-1
CDR3: CSARKRDRELNIQYF

J: TRBJ2-7
V: TRBV27
CDR3: CASSLSPTSGGGEQYF

J: TRBJ1-1
V: TRBV20-1
CDR3: CSARDRSDTEAFF

J: TRBJ2-4
V: TRBV12-5
CDR3: CASGLIGDSPLAKNIQYF

J: TRBJ2-1
V: TRBV5-6
CDR3: CASSDASGGYNEQFF

J: TRBJ1-1
V: TRBV28
CDR3: CASHLPTGMNTEAFF

J: TRBJ2-5
V: TRBV18
CDR3: CASSPRPAAQETQYF

J: TRBJ2-3
V: TRBV27
CDR3: CASSRFTDTQYF

J: TRBJ1-5
V: TRBV6-1
CDR3: CASSEPRLGNQPQHF

J: TRBJ2-1
V: TRBV20-1
CDR3: CSANFLGQENEQFF

J: TRBJ1-1
V: TRBV7-2
CDR3: CASSLGAGPLTEAFF

J: TRBJ2-3
V: TRBV5-1
CDR3: CASSSSGAFETDTQYF

J: TRBJ2-3
V: TRBV7-2
CDR3: CATKPGTSGVVFTDTQYF

J: TRBJ2-7
V: TRBV6-5
CDR3: CASSPGSSAYEQYF

J: TRBJ2-7
V: TRBV20-1
CDR3: CSARLSYEQYF

J: TRBJ1-1
V: TRBV7-3
CDR3: CASSAGQGRSTEAFF

J: TRBJ1-2
V: TRBV19
CDR3: CASSIEGHDSTNYGYTF

J: TRBJ1-6
V: TRBV11-2
CDR3: CASSRDRESPLHF

J: TRBJ1-1
V: TRBV29-1
CDR3: CSVAANTEAFF

J: TRBJ1-2
V: TRBV5-1
CDR3: CASSPSVGTFDGYTF

J: TRBJ2-2
V: TRBV2
CDR3: CASSEGGITGTGELFF

J: TRBJ2-1
V: TRBV5-1
CDR3: CASSLEGTSYNEQFF

J: TRBJ1-6
V: TRBV7-2
CDR3: CASSLAWGTPSPLHF

J: TRBJ1-2
V: TRBV6-2/TRBV6-3
CDR3: CASSYPGRMDGYTF

J: TRBJ1-5
V: TRBV7-8
CDR3: CASSLGYNQPQHF

J: TRBJ2-1
V: TRBV7-3
CDR3: CASSPRGGTLNEQFF

J: TRBJ2-3
V: TRBV7-2
CDR3: CASISSRATDTQYF

J: TRBJ1-5
V: TRBV6-2/TRBV6-3
CDR3: CASSAPGQGGQPQHF

J: TRBJ2-1
V: TRBV7-2
CDR3: CASSLALTSGGGNNEQFF

J: TRBJ2-1
V: TRBV7-9
CDR3: CASSKSEQFF

J: TRBJ1-2
V: TRBV5-1
CDR3: CASSGRDRGRYTTDYGYTF